This T cell receptor beta chain was identified in a study of blood T cells in healthy people across ages (dated by TCRdb to the mid-2010s). A note on the overall study: In model experiments, roughly one uniquely barcoded TCR beta cDNA molecule per two T cells was captured by template switching. Age-related changes in TCR beta repertoire diversity were measured in the study by deep sequencing normalized with unique cDNA molecular identifiers. The donors were split into four age groups: young (average 16 years), middle-aged (39), aged (approximately 60) and long-lived (approximately 80). To avoid experimental bias, donors of different ages were randomly spread across the sequencing lanes. The study analyzed two additional independent replicas of 1 million unique cDNA reads from the same blood draw for two donors, one aged 18 to 30 and one aged 80 or older.

The approximately 39 donors, aged about 6 to 95 years, were systemically healthy Caucasian individuals from Russia. Around 10 milliliters of peripheral blood were collected from each donor into EDTA-treated Vacutainer tubes. PBMCs were isolated by Ficoll-Paque density-gradient centrifugation, with at least 7 million obtained per sample. Trizol reagent was used to extract total RNA from the PBMCs, yielding at least 6 micrograms per sample. For every donor, flow cytometry on a PBMC aliquot measured the percentage of naive CD45RAhigh/CD27high T cells. Measured from the cysteine to the phenylalanine, the CDR3 is 14 residues long. Just CDR3 DNA is preserved here, 42 bases in frame from base 1. V and J lose 6 bases and 13 bases, and a span of 25 bases separates them. CDR1 DFQATT and CDR2 SNEGSKA are derived from the germline V gene (reference sequence). Results the study describes overall, beyond this receptor: Compared with the aged group, the long-lived group had more naive CD4+ T cells, fewer expanded clones and increased TCR diversity, suggesting age selection. Observed TCR beta diversity correlated strongly with the percentage of naive T cells measured by flow cytometry. The CMV infection status of donors was not known, potentially confounding age-related changes in expanded clonotypes. Estimates of total diversity based on one million sequenced T cells were regarded as lower bounds and as underestimates. As age increased, observed TCR beta diversity per million T cells dropped in a roughly linear way, and a significant reduction was already evident by age roughly 40. Conclusive comparison of naive and antigen-experienced compartments was prevented by the profiling of bulk unsorted PBMCs.

To note about this clonotype: It lacks a known antigen. A read error may explain this, as a much larger clone is one base away.

The library came from 5' RACE. Sequencing instrument: Illumina HiSeq 2500. A second PCR of roughly 7 to 11 cycles was performed with a sample-barcoded 5' primer and a J-beta primer mix. A template-switch 5' adaptor carrying 12 random nucleotides introduced a unique molecular identifier onto each TCR beta cDNA molecule. At least 2.5 million CDR3-containing paired-end reads were obtained from each sample. First-strand cDNA synthesis was performed from all RNA using the Mint cDNA synthesis kit, with priming by a TRBC-specific oligonucleotide. Following uracil-DNA glycosylase treatment, a first 18-cycle PCR with universal primers M1SS and BC2_uni_R was performed on all cDNA. The original methods were these. For normalization, 1 million high-quality reads, each with a distinct molecular identifier, were randomly selected from each sample. Instead of being binned into consensus sequences, reads that shared molecular identifiers were thrown out. MiTCR, set to a Q25 quality threshold and the strictest error-elimination algorithm, was used for CDR3 identification, clonotype clustering and error correction. A nonparametric unseen species model using Euler transformation provided a lower-bound estimate of total TCR beta diversity. Clones were called with MiXCR by TCRdb after fastp trimmed the public reads at Q25, and only in-frame beta chains were retained. Here each entry gathers all rows of one CDR3 protein and keeps the most common genes and DNA. The V and J calls were not made by the authors but by TCRdb's processing. This sample gives approximately 1.5 million distinct CDR3 sequences in total; 42% of them show up just once. The ten most abundant clones make up just over 4% of the sample.

This sequence was found in a woman aged 18-30 years in good health. Recombination joined TRBV20-1 with TRBJ2-4; possibly the D gene is TRBD1, per 6 matching bases. Material for sequencing was blood. The CDR3 loop reads CSAYARTGHQGQYF. The DNA sequence is as follows: TGCAGTGCGTATGCCCGTACAGGGCACCAGGGACAGTACTTC.